This TCR beta chain was observed in a study of response to subunit inactivated influenza vaccine. Study observations and caveats: Only a handful of new T cells, the authors suggested, are recruited with each seasonal influenza vaccination.

The V end was cut by 10 bases, the J end by 5 bases, with 18 bases between. Germline assignment: CDR1 MNHEY and CDR2 SMNVEV (reference sequence). CDR3 length: 13 residues. Remarks on this clonotype: What it binds is unknown.

TCRdb recomputed calls from the RT-PCR reads with MiXCR, one row per CDR3 protein. This table holds a few hundred thousand distinct CDR3 sequences, roughly 22% found once. The source was PBMCs from blood, collected 21 months after vaccination. The chain employs TRBV27 and TRBJ2-7; a weak D match, TRBD2 (6 bases). The sequence was collected from a man between 50 and 75 years old who received an inactivated influenza vaccine. The CDR3 DNA is TGTGCCACCCCGGGGCTAGCGCGGGACGAGCAGTACTTC. Translated: CATPGLARDEQYF.